The next 5 T cell receptor beta chains were all read from a single sample in a study of CD8 T cells in ankylosing spondylitis. Study conclusions and caveats: What seemed typical of ankylosing spondylitis blood was a TCR beta motif built from fewer than ten highly homologous variants.

One entry per CDR3 protein, called by TCRdb with MiXCR from the 5' RACE reads. The table includes around 770,000 distinct CDR3 sequences, 10% to 15% detected once. Their recognized antigens are unknown. Sequences were obtained from blood, either unsorted or a sorted T cell fraction (not recorded which). All receptors derive from a male donor with ankylosing spondylitis.

This sequence joins TRBV4-2 and TRBJ1-4, with D perhaps TRBD1 (5 bases). Trimming shortened V by 0 bases and J by 1 base, and 12 bases separated the two germline ends. Germline V gene sequence: CDR1 LGHNA, CDR2 YNFKEQ. The CDR3 runs 17 residues. CDR3 sequence: CASSQDRGGGTNEKLFF. In nucleotides, the CDR3 is TGTGCCAGCAGCCAAGATAGGGGCGGCGGAACTAATGAAAAACTGTTTTTT.

This chain joins TRBV12-3 or TRBV12-4 and TRBJ2-5; 7 bases match TRBD2. The CDR3 is made up of 12 amino acids. Trimming removed 8 bases from V and 4 bases from J; junction bases left unmatched: 4. The CDR3 sequence is CASGGGRETQYF. In DNA, the CDR3 is TGTGCCAGCGGGGGAGGGCGAGAGACCCAGTACTTC.

Comment on this clonotype: This may come from a read error, since a much larger clone is one base off. The chain combines TRBV9 with TRBJ2-5; no reliable D call. This CDR3 is built from 12 residues. The germline gives CDR1 SGDLS, CDR2 YYNGEE. V lost 0 bases, J lost 5 bases, and 5 bases lay in between. This CDR3 reads CASSVDLETQYF. The CDR3 nucleotides read TGTGCCAGCAGCGTAGATCTGGAGACCCAGTACTTC.

This clonotype occurred many times. This sequence joins TRBV4-3 and TRBJ1-6; D perhaps matches TRBD1 (6 bases). The CDR3 totals 16 residues. Trimming took 0 bases from V and 10 from J, leaving 16 bases between them. In germline, CDR1 is LGHNA, CDR2 YSLEER. The CDR3 spells CASSQDIGRGGSPLHF. The CDR3 DNA is TGCGCCAGCAGCCAAGATATCGGACGCGGGGGCTCACCCCTCCACTTT.

The chain is built from TRBV7-9 and TRBJ2-7; 8 nucleotides match TRBD1. V shed 2 bases and J 7 bases; nucleotides not matched to a gene: 7. The CDR3 runs 14 residues. Germline CDR1 reads SEHNR; CDR2 reads FQNEAQ (reference sequence). CDR3 bases: TGTGCCAGCAGCTTAAGGCAGGGGGCTTGGGAGCAGTACTTC. Its translation is CASSLRQGAWEQYF.